Listed here are 17 T cell receptor beta chains from one sample, sequenced in a study of blood T cells in healthy people across ages. Primed by a sample-barcoded 5' primer and a J-beta primer mix, a second PCR proceeded for about 6 to 12 cycles. One entry per CDR3 protein results from TCRdb running MiXCR on the 5' RACE reads. Among roughly 800,000 distinct CDR3 sequences listed, roughly 64% were seen once. Sequencing used blood. These receptor sequences come from a man aged 25-45 years in good health.

This sequence joins TRBV29-1 and TRBJ2-1, with D possibly being TRBD1 (6 bases). The germline CDR1 and CDR2 sequences are SQVTM and ANQGSEA. Trimming stripped 5 bases from V and 4 bases from J, with 9 bases between. The CDR3 spans 12 residues. CDR3: CSVTGKYNEQFF. In DNA, the CDR3 is TGCAGCGTTACAGGGAAATACAATGAGCAGTTCTTC.

The chain has TRBV7-2 and TRBJ2-1; a possible D gene is TRBD1 (5 bases). Germline V gene data show CDR1 as SGHTA and CDR2 as FQGNSA. The CDR3 has 13 amino acids. Trimming removed 4 bases at V and 4 bases at J, with 8 bases between. CDR3 DNA: TGTGCCAGCAGCTACTACAGGTACAATGAGCAGTTCTTC. Protein sequence: CASSYYRYNEQFF.

This chain joins TRBV6-1 and TRBJ2-5, with TRBD2 as a possible D gene (5 bases). Trimming shortened V by 7 bases and J by 2 bases, and 14 bases separated the two germline ends. This CDR3 has 14 residues. Germline CDR1 reads MNHNS; CDR2 reads SASEGT. In DNA, the CDR3 is TGTGCCAGCACCTTAGCGCTACAACAAGAGACCCAGTACTTC. It encodes CASTLALQQETQYF.

The V and J genes are TRBV5-5 and TRBJ1-2; D gene uncertain. The CDR3 length is 13 residues. Deletions cut 3 bases from V and 2 bases from J, with 8 bases between. The germline gives CDR1 SGHKS, CDR2 YYEKEE (reference sequence). The CDR3 coding sequence is TGTGCCAGCAGCTCAAATCTAAACTATGGCTACACCTTC. Translating it yields CASSSNLNYGYTF.

There are a few counts of this clonotype. The CDR3 region is CAARTGGREQYF. DNA for the CDR3: TGTGCCGCCCGGACAGGGGGCCGCGAGCAGTACTTC. V usage is TRBV28 and J usage is TRBJ2-7; 11 positions agree with TRBD1. The germline V gene has CDR1 MDHEN and CDR2 SYDVKM. The junction had 6 bases not matched to a gene; V was cut back by 11 bases and J by 6 bases. The CDR3 runs to 12 residues.

This chain joins TRBV6-2 or TRBV6-3 and TRBJ1-6; no clear D. The CDR3 is made up of 14 amino acids. Per the germline V gene, CDR1 is MNHEY and CDR2 is SVGEGT. Trimming stripped 5 bases from V and 10 bases from J, with 15 bases between. DNA of the CDR3: TGTGCCAGCAGTAGAACCCTCAAGGAGTCACCCCTCCACTTT. Protein sequence: CASSRTLKESPLHF.

This chain uses TRBV6-2 or TRBV6-3 with TRBJ2-3, with D possibly matching TRBD2 (7 bases). CDR1 MNHEY and CDR2 SVGEGT come from the germline V gene. The CDR3 totals 13 residues. V was shortened by 7 bases and J by 1 base, with 9 bases between the two germline ends. The CDR3: CASMRGRTDTQYF. CDR3 DNA sequence: TGTGCCAGCATGCGGGGGCGCACAGATACGCAGTATTTT.

The chain uses TRBV6-6 and TRBJ2-7; 7 nucleotides match TRBD1. The germline CDR1 and CDR2 sequences are MNHNY and SVGAGI (reference sequence). The CDR3 spans 15 residues. J was trimmed by 4 bases and V by 5 bases; bases with no gene match: 11. CDR3 nucleotide sequence: TGTGCCAGCAGTACCCACAGGGGTCAGCGGTACGAGCAGTACTTC. Amino acids: CASSTHRGQRYEQYF.

In this sample, this clonotype turned up a few times. V gene TRBV29-1 combines with J gene TRBJ2-7; perhaps TRBD2 as D (6 bases). The CDR3 covers 11 residues. In germline, CDR1 is SQVTM, CDR2 ANQGSEA. Deletions cut 6 bases from V and 4 bases from J, with 10 bases between. The CDR3 nucleotides read TGCAGCGTCCGACTAGAATACGAGCAGTACTTC. As protein: CSVRLEYEQYF.

The J gene is TRBJ2-1, the V gene TRBV5-1; D unclear. The CDR3 covers 16 residues. Looked up from germline, CDR1 is SGHRS and CDR2 is YFSETQ. With 0 bases removed from V and 4 bases from J, the gap between germline ends came to 14 bases. The CDR3 sequence is CASSLAVATLYNEQFF. As DNA, the CDR3 is TGCGCCAGCAGCTTGGCCGTAGCAACCCTATACAATGAGCAGTTCTTC.

This clonotype was counted ten times or more. The chain combines TRBV29-1 with TRBJ2-6; D remains unclear. The CDR3 runs to 12 residues. Between the trimmed V and J ends, which lost 6 bases and 0 bases, there was a span of 3 bases. Per the germline V gene, CDR1 is SQVTM and CDR2 is ANQGSEA. The CDR3 bases are TGCAGCGTCAGCTCTGGGGCCAACGTCCTGACTTTC. This gives the protein CSVSSGANVLTF.

Only a few counts were recorded for this clonotype. The CDR3 DNA is TGCGCCAGCAGCGGGGGGACTCTCGCCGGGGAGCTGTTTTTT. It yields the protein CASSGGTLAGELFF. J is TRBJ2-2 and V is TRBV5-1; tentative D call: TRBD2 (6 bases). Trimming took 4 bases from V and 6 from J, leaving 13 bases between them. Germline lookup yields CDR1 SGHRS and CDR2 YFSETQ. The CDR3 extends over 14 amino acids.

The CDR3 coding sequence is TGTGCCAGCAGCTTAGTTGGACAGAGCTACGAGCAGTACTTC. Protein product: CASSLVGQSYEQYF. The rearrangement links TRBV7-9 to TRBJ2-7, with D perhaps matching TRBD1 (6 bases). CDR3 length: 14 residues. Germline CDR1 and CDR2: SEHNR and FQNEAQ (reference sequence). V gave up 1 base and J gave up 3 bases, with 10 bases separating them.

The genes are TRBV29-1 and TRBJ2-4; 10 nucleotides agree with TRBD2. The CDR3 consists of 15 residues. CDR1 is SQVTM and CDR2 is ANQGSEA in the germline V gene. Trimming cost V 6 bases and J 8 bases; bases outside gene matches: 13. Written as DNA, the CDR3 is TGCAGCGTCGAGACCATTAGCGGGAGGTTAGACATTCAGTACTTC. Protein: CSVETISGRLDIQYF.

The gene calls are TRBV5-1 and TRBJ2-1, with no clear D. Gene TRBJ2-7 matches the end of the DNA better, so the J call may be wrong. Per the germline V gene, CDR1 is SGHRS and CDR2 is YFSETQ. The CDR3 is 16 amino acids. This CDR3 is CASSSPLAPSYNEQYF. DNA of the CDR3: TGCGCCAGCAGCTCCCCACTGGCGCCCTCCTACAATGAGCAGTACTTC.

This chain uses TRBV6-1 with TRBJ1-5; D is unresolved. This CDR3 has 13 amino acids. The germline CDR1 and CDR2 sequences are MNHNS and SASEGT. The ends were cut back, 5 bases at V and 8 bases at J, with 13 bases in the middle. The CDR3 region is CASSWGRLEPQHF. Written as DNA, the CDR3 is TGTGCCAGCAGTTGGGGTAGGTTGGAGCCCCAGCATTTT.

This clonotype was detected only a few times. The rearrangement uses TRBV10-3 and TRBJ1-1; no clear D. CDR3 length: 15 amino acids. V lost 3 bases to trimming and J lost 1 base, with 12 bases between them. Germline V CDR1 and CDR2: ENHRY, SYGVKD. The CDR3 DNA reads as TGTGCCATCAGTGATCTATACGCGGCGAACACTGAAGCTTTCTTT. It codes for CAISDLYAANTEAFF.